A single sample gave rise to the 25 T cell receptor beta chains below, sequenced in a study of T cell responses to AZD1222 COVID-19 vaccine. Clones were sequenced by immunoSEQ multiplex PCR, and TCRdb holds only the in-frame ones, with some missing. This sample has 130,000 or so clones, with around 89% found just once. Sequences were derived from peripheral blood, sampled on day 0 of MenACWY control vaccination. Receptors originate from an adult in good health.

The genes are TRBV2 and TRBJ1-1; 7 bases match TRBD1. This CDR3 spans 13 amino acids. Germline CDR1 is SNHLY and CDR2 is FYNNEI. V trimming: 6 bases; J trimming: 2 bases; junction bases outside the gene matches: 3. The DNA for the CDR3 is TGTGCCAGCAGGGGGGACAGAAACACTGAAGCTTTCTTT. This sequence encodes CASRGDRNTEAFF.

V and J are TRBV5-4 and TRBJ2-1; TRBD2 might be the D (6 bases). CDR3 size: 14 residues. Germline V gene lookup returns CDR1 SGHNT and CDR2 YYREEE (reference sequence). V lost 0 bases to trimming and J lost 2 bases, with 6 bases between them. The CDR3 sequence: CASSLGGAYNEQFF. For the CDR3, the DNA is TGTGCCAGCAGCTTGGGGGGGGCCTACAATGAGCAGTTCTTC. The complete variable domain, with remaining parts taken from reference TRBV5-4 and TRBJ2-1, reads ETGVTQSPTHLIKTRGQQVTLRCSSQSGHNTVSWYQQALGQGPQFIFQYYREEENGRGNFPPRFSGLQFPNYSSELNVNALELDDSALYLCASSLGGAYNEQFFGPGTRLTVL.

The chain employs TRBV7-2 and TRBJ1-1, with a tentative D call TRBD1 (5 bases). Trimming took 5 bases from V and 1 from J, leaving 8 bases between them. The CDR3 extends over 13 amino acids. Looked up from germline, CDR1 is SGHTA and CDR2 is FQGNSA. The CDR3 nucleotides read TGTGCCAGCAGCGTCGACAGGAACACTGAAGCTTTCTTT. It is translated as CASSVDRNTEAFF.

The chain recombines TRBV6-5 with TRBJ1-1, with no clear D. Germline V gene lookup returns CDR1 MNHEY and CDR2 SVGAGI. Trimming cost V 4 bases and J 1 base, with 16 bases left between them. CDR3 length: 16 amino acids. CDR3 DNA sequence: TGTGCCAGCAGTTTCCGTTCTCAGATCAAGAACACTGAAGCTTTCTTT. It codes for CASSFRSQIKNTEAFF.

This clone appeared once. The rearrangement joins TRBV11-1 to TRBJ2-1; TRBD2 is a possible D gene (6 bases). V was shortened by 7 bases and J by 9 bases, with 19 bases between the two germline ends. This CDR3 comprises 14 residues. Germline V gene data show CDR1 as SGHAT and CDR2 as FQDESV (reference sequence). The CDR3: CASNPGLTSREQFF. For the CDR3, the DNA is TGTGCCAGCAATCCGGGACTTACGTCGCGTGAGCAGTTCTTC.

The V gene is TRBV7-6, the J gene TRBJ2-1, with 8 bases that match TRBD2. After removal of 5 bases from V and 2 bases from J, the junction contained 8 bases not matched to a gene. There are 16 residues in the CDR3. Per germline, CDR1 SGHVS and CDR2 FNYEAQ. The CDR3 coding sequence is TGTGCCAGCAGCCTGATAGCGGGAAACACCTACAATGAGCAGTTCTTC. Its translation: CASSLIAGNTYNEQFF.

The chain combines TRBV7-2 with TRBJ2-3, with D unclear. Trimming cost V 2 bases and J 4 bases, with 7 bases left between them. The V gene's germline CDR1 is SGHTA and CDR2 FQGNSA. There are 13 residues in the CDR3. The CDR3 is CASSLLSPDTQYF. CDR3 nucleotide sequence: TGTGCCAGCAGCTTATTAAGTCCAGATACGCAGTATTTT.

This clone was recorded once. The CDR3 reads CASSPGQGDLYGYTF. The CDR3 nucleotides are TGTGCCAGCTCACCGGGACAGGGGGACCTCTATGGCTACACCTTC. The chain combines TRBV18 with TRBJ1-2; 11 bases fit TRBD1. V shed 3 bases and J 4 bases; nucleotides not matched to a gene: 4. Germline V CDR1 and CDR2: KGHSH, LQKENI. The CDR3 spans 15 residues.

The CDR3 loop is CASSTNRGGTEAFF. The CDR3 region has the DNA TGTGCCAGCAGTACCAACAGGGGGGGTACTGAAGCTTTCTTT. J is TRBJ1-1 and V is TRBV6-5, with 8 bases that match TRBD1. The CDR3 loop spans 14 amino acids. The germline gives CDR1 MNHEY, CDR2 SVGAGI. The V segment lost 5 bases and the J segment 5 bases; nucleotides outside the gene matches: 7.

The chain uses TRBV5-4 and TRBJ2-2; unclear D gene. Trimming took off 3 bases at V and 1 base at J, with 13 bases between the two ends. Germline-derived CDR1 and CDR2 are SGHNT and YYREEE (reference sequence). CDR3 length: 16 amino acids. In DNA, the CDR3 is TGTGCCAGCAGCTCAGGACGGATACTGAACACCGGGGAGCTGTTTTTT. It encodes CASSSGRILNTGELFF.

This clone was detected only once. CDR3 sequence reads: CASSFQSRSYNEQFF. The DNA for the CDR3 is TGTGCCAGCAGCTTCCAATCTAGGTCCTACAATGAGCAGTTCTTC. The rearrangement joins TRBV13 to TRBJ2-1; D is unclear. This CDR3 region has 15 residues. Germline-derived CDR1 and CDR2 are PRHDT and FYEKMQ (reference sequence). Deletions cut 3 bases from V and 1 base from J, with 10 bases between.

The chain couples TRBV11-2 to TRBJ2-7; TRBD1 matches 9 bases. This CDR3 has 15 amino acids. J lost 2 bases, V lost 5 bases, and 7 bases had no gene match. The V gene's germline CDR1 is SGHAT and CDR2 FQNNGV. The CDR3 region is CASSRTGTGTYEQYF. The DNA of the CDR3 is TGTGCCAGCAGCAGGACCGGGACAGGGACCTACGAGCAGTACTTC.

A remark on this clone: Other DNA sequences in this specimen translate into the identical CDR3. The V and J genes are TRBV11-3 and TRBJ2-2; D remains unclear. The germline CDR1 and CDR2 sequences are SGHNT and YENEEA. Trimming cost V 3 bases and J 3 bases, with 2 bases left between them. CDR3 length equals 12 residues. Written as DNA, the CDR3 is TGTGCCAGCAGCTTGGACACCGGGGAGCTGTTTTTT. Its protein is CASSLDTGELFF. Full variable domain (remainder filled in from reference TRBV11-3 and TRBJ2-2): EAGVVQSPRYKIIEKKQPVAFWCNPISGHNTLYWYLQNLGQGPELLIRYENEEAVDDSQLPKDRFSAERLKGVDSTLKIQPAELGDSAVYLCASSLDTGELFFGEGSRLTVL.

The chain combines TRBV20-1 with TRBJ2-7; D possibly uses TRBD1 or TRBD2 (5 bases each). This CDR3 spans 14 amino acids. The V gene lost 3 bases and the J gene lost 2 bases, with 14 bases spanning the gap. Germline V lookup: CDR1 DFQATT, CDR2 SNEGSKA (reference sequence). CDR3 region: CSASNTGGTYEQYF. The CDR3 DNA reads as TGCAGTGCTAGTAATACAGGAGGTACCTACGAGCAGTACTTC.

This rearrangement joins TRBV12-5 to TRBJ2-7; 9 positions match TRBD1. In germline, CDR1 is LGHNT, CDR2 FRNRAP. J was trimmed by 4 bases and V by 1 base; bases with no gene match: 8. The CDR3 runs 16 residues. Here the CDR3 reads CASGLGPGTGLYEQYF. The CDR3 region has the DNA TGTGCTAGTGGTTTGGGACCCGGGACAGGGTTATACGAGCAGTACTTC.

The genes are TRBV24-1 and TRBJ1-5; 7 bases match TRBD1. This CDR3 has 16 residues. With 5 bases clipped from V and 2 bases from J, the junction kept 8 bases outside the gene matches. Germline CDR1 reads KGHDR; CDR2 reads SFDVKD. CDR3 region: CATSAAGTVGNQPQHF. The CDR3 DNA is TGTGCCACCAGTGCCGCCGGGACAGTAGGCAATCAGCCCCAGCATTTT.

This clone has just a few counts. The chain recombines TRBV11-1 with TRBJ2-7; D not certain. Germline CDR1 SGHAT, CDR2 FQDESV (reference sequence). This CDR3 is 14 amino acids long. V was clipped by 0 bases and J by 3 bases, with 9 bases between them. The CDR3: CASSLALASYEQYF. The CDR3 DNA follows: TGTGCCAGCAGCTTAGCGTTGGCTAGCTACGAGCAGTACTTC.

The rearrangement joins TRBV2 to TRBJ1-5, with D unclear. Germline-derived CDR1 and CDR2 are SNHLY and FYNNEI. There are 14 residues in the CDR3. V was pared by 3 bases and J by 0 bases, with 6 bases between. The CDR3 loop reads CASSDLYSNQPQHF. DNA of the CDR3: TGTGCCAGCAGTGATCTCTATAGCAATCAGCCCCAGCATTTT.

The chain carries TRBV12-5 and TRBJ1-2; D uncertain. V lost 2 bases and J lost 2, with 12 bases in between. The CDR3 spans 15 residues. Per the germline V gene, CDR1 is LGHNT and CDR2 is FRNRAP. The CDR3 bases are TGTGCTAGTGGTTTGCCCATAACACCAAACTATGGCTACACCTTC. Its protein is CASGLPITPNYGYTF.

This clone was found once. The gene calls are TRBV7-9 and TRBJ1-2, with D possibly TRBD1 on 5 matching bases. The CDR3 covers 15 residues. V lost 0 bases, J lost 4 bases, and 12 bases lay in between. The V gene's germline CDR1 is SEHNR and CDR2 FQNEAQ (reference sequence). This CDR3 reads CASSLAGQNIYGYTF. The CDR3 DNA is TGTGCCAGCAGCTTAGCGGGGCAGAATATCTATGGCTACACCTTC. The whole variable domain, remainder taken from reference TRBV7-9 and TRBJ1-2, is DTGVSQNPRHKITKRGQNVTFRCDPISEHNRLYWYRQTLGQGPEFLTYFQNEAQLEKSRLLSDRFSAERPKGSFSTLEIQRTEQGDSAMYLCASSLAGQNIYGYTFGSGTRLTVV.

CDR3 sequence reads: CASSLGIAGGETQYF. In nucleotides, the CDR3 is TGTGCCAGCAGTTTAGGGATAGCGGGAGGAGAGACCCAGTACTTC. The rearrangement joins TRBV27 to TRBJ2-5, with TRBD2 identical over 10 bases. Germline V CDR1 and CDR2: MNHEY, SMNVEV (reference sequence). V lost 2 bases and J lost 4; bases outside the gene matches: 4. The CDR3 totals 15 residues.

The CDR3 coding sequence is TGTGCCTGGAGTGGGGCAGCGGGAAGCTACAATGAGCAGTTCTTC. Translating it yields CAWSGAAGSYNEQFF. The V call is TRBV30, the J call TRBJ2-1; 7 nucleotides match TRBD2. V was clipped by 1 base and J by 3 bases; unmatched bases: 6. The CDR3 loop spans 15 amino acids. The V gene's germline CDR1 is GTSNPN and CDR2 SVGIG (reference sequence).

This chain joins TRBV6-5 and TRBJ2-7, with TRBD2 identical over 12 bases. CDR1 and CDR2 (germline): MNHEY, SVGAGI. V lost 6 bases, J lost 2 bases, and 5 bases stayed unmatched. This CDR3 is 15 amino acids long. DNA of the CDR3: TGTGCCAGCAGACCACTAGCGGGAGGAACCTACGAGCAGTACTTC. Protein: CASRPLAGGTYEQYF.

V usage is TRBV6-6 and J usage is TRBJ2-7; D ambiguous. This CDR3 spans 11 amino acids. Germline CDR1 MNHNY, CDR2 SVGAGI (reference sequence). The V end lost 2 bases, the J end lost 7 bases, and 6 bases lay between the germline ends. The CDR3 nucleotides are TGTGCCAGCAGTTACCGTGAGGAGCAGTACTTC. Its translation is CASSYREEQYF.

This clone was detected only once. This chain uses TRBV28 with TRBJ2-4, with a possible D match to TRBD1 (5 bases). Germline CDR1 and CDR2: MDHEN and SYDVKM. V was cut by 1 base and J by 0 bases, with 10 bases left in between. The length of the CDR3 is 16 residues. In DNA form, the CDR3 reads TGTGCCAGCAGTTTATTGACAGTTAAAGCCAAAAACATTCAGTACTTC. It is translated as CASSLLTVKAKNIQYF. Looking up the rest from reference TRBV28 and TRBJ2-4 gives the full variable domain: DVKVTQSSRYLVKRTGEKVFLECVQDMDHENMFWYRQDPGLGLRLIYFSYDVKMKEKGDIPEGYSVSREKKERFSLILESASTNQTSMYLCASSLLTVKAKNIQYFGAGTRLSVL.